The present T cell receptor beta chain was sequenced within a study of blood T cell repertoires in COVID-19. Study at large: Samples representing acute and convalescent COVID-19 were sourced from the United States, Italy and Spain.

Clones were read by immunoSEQ multiplex PCR, and TCRdb kept only the in-frame ones, dropping some. Counted here are 200,000 to 300,000 clones, 70% to 90% occurring once; the ten biggest clones make up roughly 1.2%. Germline values: CDR1 MDHEN, CDR2 SYDVKM. CDR3 length: 16 amino acids. V was clipped by 7 bases and J by 4 bases; unmatched bases: 13. The V gene is TRBV28, the J gene TRBJ1-2; 9 bases match TRBD1. The TCR originated in a woman aged 40 to 50 with acute COVID-19. The sequencing sample was made of PBMCs or T cells enriched from blood (not recorded which). The CDR3 coding sequence is TGTGCCAGCACCCTTCGGGACAGGGCTCGCAGCTATGGCTACACCTTC. Residues: CASTLRDRARSYGYTF.